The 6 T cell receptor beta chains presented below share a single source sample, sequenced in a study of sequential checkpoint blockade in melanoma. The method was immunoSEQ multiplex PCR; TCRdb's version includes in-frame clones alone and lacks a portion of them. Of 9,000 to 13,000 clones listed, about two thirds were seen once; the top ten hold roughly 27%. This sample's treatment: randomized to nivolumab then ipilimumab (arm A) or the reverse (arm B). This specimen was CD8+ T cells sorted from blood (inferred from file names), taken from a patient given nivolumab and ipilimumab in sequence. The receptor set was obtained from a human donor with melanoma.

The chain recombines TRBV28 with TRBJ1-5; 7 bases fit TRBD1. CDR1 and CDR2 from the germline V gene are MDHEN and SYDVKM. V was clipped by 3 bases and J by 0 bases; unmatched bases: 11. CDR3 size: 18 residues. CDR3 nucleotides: TGTGCCAGCAGTTTTTTAGGGGGCGAAAGGTATAGCAATCAGCCCCAGCATTTT. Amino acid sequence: CASSFLGGERYSNQPQHF.

This CDR3 is CAISEFYRDRFYEQYF. The CDR3 DNA reads as TGTGCCATCAGTGAATTCTACCGGGACAGATTCTACGAGCAGTACTTC. The chain employs TRBV10-3 and TRBJ2-7; TRBD1 aligns across 7 bases. The J segment lost 3 bases and the V segment lost 3 bases, leaving 11 bases of the junction unmatched. Per germline, CDR1 ENHRY and CDR2 SYGVKD. CDR3 length equals 16 residues.

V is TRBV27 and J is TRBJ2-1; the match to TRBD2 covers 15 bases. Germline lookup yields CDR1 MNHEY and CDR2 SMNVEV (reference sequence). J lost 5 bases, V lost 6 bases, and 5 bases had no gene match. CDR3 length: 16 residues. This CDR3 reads CASSKGTSGGNNEQFF. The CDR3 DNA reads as TGTGCCAGCAGCAAAGGGACTAGCGGGGGGAACAATGAGCAGTTCTTC.

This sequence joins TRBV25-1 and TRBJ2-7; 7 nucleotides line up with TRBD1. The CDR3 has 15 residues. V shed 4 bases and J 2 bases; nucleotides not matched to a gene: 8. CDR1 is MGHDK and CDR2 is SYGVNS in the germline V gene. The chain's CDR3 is CASSGSPTGTYEQYF. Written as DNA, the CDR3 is TGTGCCAGCAGTGGATCACCGACAGGGACCTACGAGCAGTACTTC.

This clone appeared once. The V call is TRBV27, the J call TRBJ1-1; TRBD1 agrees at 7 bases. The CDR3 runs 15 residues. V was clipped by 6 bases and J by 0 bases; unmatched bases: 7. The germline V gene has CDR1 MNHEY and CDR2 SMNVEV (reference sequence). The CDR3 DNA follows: TGTGCCAGCAGAATATCGGACAGGCTGAACACTGAAGCTTTCTTT. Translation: CASRISDRLNTEAFF.

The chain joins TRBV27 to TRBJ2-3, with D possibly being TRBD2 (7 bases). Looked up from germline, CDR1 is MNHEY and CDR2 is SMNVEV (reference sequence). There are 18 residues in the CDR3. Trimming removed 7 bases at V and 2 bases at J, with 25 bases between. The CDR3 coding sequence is TGTGCCAGCACCCTCAGGGGCGGATATGGGGGGGCCACAGATACGCAGTATTTT. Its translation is CASTLRGGYGGATDTQYF.